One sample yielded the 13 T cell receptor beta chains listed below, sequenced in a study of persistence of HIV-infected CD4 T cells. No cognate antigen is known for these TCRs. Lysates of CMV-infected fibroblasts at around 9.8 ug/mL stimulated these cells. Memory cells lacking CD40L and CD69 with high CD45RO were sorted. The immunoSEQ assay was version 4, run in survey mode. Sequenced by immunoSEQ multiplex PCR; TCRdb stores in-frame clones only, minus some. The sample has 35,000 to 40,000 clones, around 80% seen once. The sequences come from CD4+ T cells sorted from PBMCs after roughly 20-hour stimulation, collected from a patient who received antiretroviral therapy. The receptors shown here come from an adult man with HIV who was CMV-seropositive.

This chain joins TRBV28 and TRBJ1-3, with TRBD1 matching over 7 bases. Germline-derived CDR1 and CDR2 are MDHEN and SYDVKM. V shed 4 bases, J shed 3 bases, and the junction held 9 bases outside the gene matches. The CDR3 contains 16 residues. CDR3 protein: CASSSTDREFGNTIYF. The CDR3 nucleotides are TGTGCCAGCAGTTCCACCGACAGGGAGTTTGGAAACACCATATATTTT.

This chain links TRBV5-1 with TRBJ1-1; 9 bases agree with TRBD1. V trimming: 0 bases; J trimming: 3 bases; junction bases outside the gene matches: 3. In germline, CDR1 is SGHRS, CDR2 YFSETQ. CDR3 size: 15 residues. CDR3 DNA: TGCGCCAGCAGCTTGGGGACAGGGGCGGACACTGAAGCTTTCTTT. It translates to CASSLGTGADTEAFF.

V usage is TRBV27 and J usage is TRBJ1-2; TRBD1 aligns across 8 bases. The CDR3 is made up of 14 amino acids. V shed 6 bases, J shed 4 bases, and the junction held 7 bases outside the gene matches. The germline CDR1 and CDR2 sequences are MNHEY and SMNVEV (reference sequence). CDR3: CASRSTGEFYGYTF. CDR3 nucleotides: TGTGCCAGCAGGTCGACAGGGGAGTTCTATGGCTACACCTTC.

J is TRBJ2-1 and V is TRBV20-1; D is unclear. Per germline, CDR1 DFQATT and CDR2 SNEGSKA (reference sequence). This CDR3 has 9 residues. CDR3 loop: CSYEREQFF. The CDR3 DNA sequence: TGCAGCTACGAGAGAGAGCAGTTCTTC.

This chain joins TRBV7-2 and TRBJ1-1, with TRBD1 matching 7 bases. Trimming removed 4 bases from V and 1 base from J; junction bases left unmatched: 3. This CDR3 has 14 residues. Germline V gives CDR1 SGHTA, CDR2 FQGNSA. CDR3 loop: CASSSGQWNTEAFF. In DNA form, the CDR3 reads TGTGCCAGCAGCTCGGGACAGTGGAACACTGAAGCTTTCTTT.

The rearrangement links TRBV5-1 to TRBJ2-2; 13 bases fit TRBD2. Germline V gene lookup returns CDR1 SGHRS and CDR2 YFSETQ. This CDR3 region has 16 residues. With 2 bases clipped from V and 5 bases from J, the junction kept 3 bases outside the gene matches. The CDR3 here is CASSLLAGGPTGELFF. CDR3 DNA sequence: TGCGCCAGCAGCTTACTAGCGGGGGGGCCGACCGGGGAGCTGTTTTTT. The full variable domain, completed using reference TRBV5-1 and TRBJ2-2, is KAGVTQTPRYLIKTRGQQVTLSCSPISGHRSVSWYQQTPGQGLQFLFEYFSETQRNKGNFPGRFSGRQFSNSRSEMNVSTLELGDSALYLCASSLLAGGPTGELFFGEGSRLTVL.

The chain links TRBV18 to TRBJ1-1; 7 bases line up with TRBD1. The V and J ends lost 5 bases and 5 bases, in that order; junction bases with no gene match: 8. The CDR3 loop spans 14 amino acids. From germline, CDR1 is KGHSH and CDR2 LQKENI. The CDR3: CASSFTGDATEAFF. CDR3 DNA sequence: TGTGCCAGCTCATTTACAGGGGATGCGACTGAAGCTTTCTTT.

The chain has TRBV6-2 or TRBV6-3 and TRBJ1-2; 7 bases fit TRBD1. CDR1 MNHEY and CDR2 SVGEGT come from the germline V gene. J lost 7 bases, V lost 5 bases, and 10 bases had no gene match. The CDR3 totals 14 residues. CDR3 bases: TGTGCCAGCAGTAAAGGGGGGACAGTAGCTGGCTACACCTTC. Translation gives CASSKGGTVAGYTF.

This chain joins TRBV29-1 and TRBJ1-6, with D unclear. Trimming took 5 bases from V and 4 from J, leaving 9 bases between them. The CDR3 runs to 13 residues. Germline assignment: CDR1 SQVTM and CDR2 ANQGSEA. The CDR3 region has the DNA TGCAGCGTTAGGAGCGAGTATAATTCACCCCTCCACTTT. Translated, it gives CSVRSEYNSPLHF.

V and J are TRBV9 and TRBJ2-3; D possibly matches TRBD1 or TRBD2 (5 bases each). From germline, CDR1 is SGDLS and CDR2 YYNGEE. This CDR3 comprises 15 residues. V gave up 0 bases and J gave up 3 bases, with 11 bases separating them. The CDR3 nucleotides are TGTGCCAGCAGCGTAGAGGGCAGGGAGACAGATACGCAGTATTTT. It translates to CASSVEGRETDTQYF.

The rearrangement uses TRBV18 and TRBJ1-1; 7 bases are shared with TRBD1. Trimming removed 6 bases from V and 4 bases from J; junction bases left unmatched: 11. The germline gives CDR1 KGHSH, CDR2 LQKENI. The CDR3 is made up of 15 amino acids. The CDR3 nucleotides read TGTGCCAGCTCGCACACAGGGGATAGAGCCACTGAAGCTTTCTTT. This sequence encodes CASSHTGDRATEAFF.

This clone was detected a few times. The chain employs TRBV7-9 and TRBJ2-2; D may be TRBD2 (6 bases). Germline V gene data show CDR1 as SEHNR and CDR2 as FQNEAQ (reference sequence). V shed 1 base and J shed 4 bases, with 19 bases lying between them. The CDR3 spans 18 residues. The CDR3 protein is CASSLVGAGRVGTGELFF. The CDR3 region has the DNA TGTGCCAGCAGCTTAGTTGGCGCGGGGCGCGTAGGCACCGGGGAGCTGTTTTTT. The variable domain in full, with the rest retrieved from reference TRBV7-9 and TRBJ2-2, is DTGVSQNPRHKITKRGQNVTFRCDPISEHNRLYWYRQTLGQGPEFLTYFQNEAQLEKSRLLSDRFSAERPKGSFSTLEIQRTEQGDSAMYLCASSLVGAGRVGTGELFFGEGSRLTVL.

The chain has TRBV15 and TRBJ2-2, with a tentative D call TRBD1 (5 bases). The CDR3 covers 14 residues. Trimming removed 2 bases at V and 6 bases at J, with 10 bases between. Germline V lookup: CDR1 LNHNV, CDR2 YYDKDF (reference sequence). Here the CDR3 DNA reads TGTGCCACCAGCAGAACCCAACAGGCCGGGGAGCTGTTTTTT. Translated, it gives CATSRTQQAGELFF.